These T cell receptor beta chains were read from a single sample in a study of CD8+CD57+ T cells in acquired aplastic anemia. TCRdb independently ran MiXCR on the reads; one entry per CDR3 protein. This repertoire shows hundreds of thousands of distinct CDR3 sequences, more than 25% found once; its top ten account for 0.7% to 1%. Sequencing input: sorted CD4+, CD8+, or CD8+CD57+ T cells (not recorded which) from PBMCs. These receptors came from a human donor with aplastic anemia. Both conserved end residues are part of each CDR3. A D gene is named only where the DNA matches it firmly. Not every row has a clone size; where given, it reads once, few, many or a size class.

clone size | J gene | D gene | V gene | CDR3 DNA | CDR3 protein
- | TRBJ2-2 | - | TRBV27 | TGTGCCAGCAGTTTAGAAGGTGCAGAGGCAGGCGGTGGGGAGCTGTTTTTT | CASSLEGAEAGGGELFF
- | TRBJ1-2 | TRBD1 | TRBV5-1 | TGCGCCAGCAGCCCAGACAGGGGGCAAGGCTACACCTTC | CASSPDRGQGYTF
few | TRBJ2-5 | TRBD2 | TRBV29-1 | TGCAGCGGTCTAGCGGGGATAATCCAAGAGACCCAGTACTTC | CSGLAGIIQETQYF
few | TRBJ2-3 | - | TRBV27 | TGTGCCAGCAGGGGTCAGAGAAACACAGATACGCAGTATTTT | CASRGQRNTDTQYF
once | TRBJ1-5 | TRBD1 | TRBV7-8 | TGTGCCAGCAGCTTAAAGAGGACAGGGAAGGATCAGCCCCAGCATTTT | CASSLKRTGKDQPQHF
many | TRBJ2-7 | TRBD1 | TRBV2 | TGTGCCAGCAGGACCGACGACAGGGTCCGCGAGCAGTACTTC | CASRTDDRVREQYF
many | TRBJ1-5 | - | TRBV7-9 | TGTGCCAGCACCACCTCCTCGGGGGGTTATAGACAGCCCCAGCATTTT | CASTTSSGGYRQPQHF
- | TRBJ1-4 | - | TRBV5-1 | TGCGCCAGCAGCTTGGGACAGGTACCAGCAACTAATGAAAAACTGTTTTTT | CASSLGQVPATNEKLFF
many | TRBJ1-1 | - | TRBV2 | TGTGCCAGCAGAAGGGACTATACAAACACTGAAGCTTTCTTT | CASRRDYTNTEAFF
- | TRBJ1-5 | - | TRBV5-1 | TGCGCCAGCAGGCCTGGGACGGCCCTTAATCAGCCCCAGCATTTT | CASRPGTALNQPQHF
- | TRBJ2-7 | - | TRBV12-3/TRBV12-4 | TGTGCCAGCAGGCCCAGAGAGACAGGACCCTACGAGCAGTACTTC | CASRPRETGPYEQYF
- | TRBJ2-5 | TRBD2 | TRBV4-2 | TGTGCCAGCAGCCCTCGATGGACAGGGAGGGCGACTAGCGGGGTTTCGGAGACCCAGTACTTC | CASSPRWTGRATSGVSETQYF
few | TRBJ1-1 | - | TRBV20-1 | TGCAGTGCTAGAGATTGGTCGGACGGCCATTCGGAAGCTTTCTTT | CSARDWSDGHSEAFF
once | TRBJ1-6 | - | TRBV9 | TGTGCCAGCAGCACCCTAGCGGGAGGGGGATCACCCCTCCACTTT | CASSTLAGGGSPLHF
few | TRBJ1-5 | - | TRBV6-2/TRBV6-3 | TGTGCCAGCACCCCTGCGGGACTGAACCTTAGGCCCCAGCATTTT | CASTPAGLNLRPQHF
many | TRBJ2-2 | - | TRBV15 | TGTGCCACCAGCAGATTGGACGGGGGGAACACCGGGGAGCTGTTTTTT | CATSRLDGGNTGELFF